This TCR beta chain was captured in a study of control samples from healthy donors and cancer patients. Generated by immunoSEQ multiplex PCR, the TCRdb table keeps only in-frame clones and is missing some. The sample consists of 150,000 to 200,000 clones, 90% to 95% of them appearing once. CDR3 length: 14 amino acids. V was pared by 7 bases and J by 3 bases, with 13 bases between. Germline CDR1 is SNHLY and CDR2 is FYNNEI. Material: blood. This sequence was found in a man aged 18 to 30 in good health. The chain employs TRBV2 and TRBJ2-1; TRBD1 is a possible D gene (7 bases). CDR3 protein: CASTGGDSYNEQFF. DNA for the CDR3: TGTGCCAGCACCGGCGGGGACAGCTACAATGAGCAGTTCTTC.